This T cell receptor (beta chain) was recorded in a study of cytomegalovirus exposure and HLA in healthy donors. Points from the study as a whole: Per a prior analysis, the majority of TCR beta V segments were productive roughly 90% or roughly 30% of the time. Researchers catalogued 150 or so TCR beta chains as cytomegalovirus-associated.

With 60 Vbeta and 13 Jbeta primers, the PCR was carried out. Method: immunoSEQ multiplex PCR; TCRdb's copy keeps in-frame clones and lacks some. The sample includes more than 75,000 clones, less than 80% of them seen just once. The donors comprised healthy bone marrow donors. A remark on this clone: Its antigen is unidentified.

After removal of 1 base from V and 2 bases from J, the junction contained 6 bases not matched to a gene. The germline V gene encodes CDR1 SEHNR and CDR2 FQNEAQ (reference sequence). The CDR3 has 17 amino acids. The receptor was isolated from a man aged 40-55 years in good health and CMV-seropositive. Sequenced input: PBMCs. V and J are TRBV7-9 and TRBJ2-2, with 8 bases aligning to TRBD1. The CDR3 coding sequence is TGTGCCAGCAGCTTAGGAACAGGGGGGATTAACACCGGGGAGCTGTTTTTT. Its protein is CASSLGTGGINTGELFF. The full variable domain, its missing parts supplied by reference TRBV7-9 and TRBJ2-2, is DTGVSQNPRHKITKRGQNVTFRCDPISEHNRLYWYRQTLGQGPEFLTYFQNEAQLEKSRLLSDRFSAERPKGSFSTLEIQRTEQGDSAMYLCASSLGTGGINTGELFFGEGSRLTVL.